The 10 T cell receptor beta chains listed next were all sequenced from one sample in a study of response to subunit inactivated influenza vaccine. TCRdb recomputed calls from the RT-PCR reads with MiXCR, one row per CDR3 protein. The sample has 450,000 to 550,000 distinct CDR3 sequences, less than 30% seen once. The starting material was CD4+ T cells sorted from PBMCs, obtained 5 days after vaccination. The receptors shown here come from a man aged 50 to 60 who received an inactivated influenza vaccine.

This clonotype was observed a handful of times. J is TRBJ1-3 and V is TRBV9; no definite D call. This CDR3 is built from 16 residues. Trimming cost V 2 bases and J 0 bases, with 12 bases left between them. Germline lookup yields CDR1 SGDLS and CDR2 YYNGEE. The CDR3, as DNA: TGTGCCAGCAGCGTCGATTCCGGGAACTCTGGAAACACCATATATTTT. Translating it yields CASSVDSGNSGNTIYF.

This clonotype was seen only a few times. The V and J genes are TRBV2 and TRBJ1-1; the D is unclear. V was shortened by 10 bases and J by 7 bases, with 22 bases between the two germline ends. CDR3 length: 14 amino acids. Germline CDR1 is SNHLY and CDR2 is FYNNEI. CDR3 sequence (DNA): TGTGCCACCTCGAACTTCCCGACGAACTTTGAAGCTTTCTTT. It yields the protein CATSNFPTNFEAFF.

This clonotype was counted a few times. V is TRBV7-8 and J is TRBJ2-7, with 7 nucleotides matching TRBD2. The CDR3 consists of 17 residues. Germline trimming cut 5 bases from V and 0 bases from J; bases unmatched to any gene: 13. Per germline, CDR1 SGHVS and CDR2 FQNEAQ. CDR3 sequence reads: CASSSRLTASGSYEQYF. CDR3 nucleotide sequence: TGTGCCAGCAGCAGCCGACTTACGGCTAGCGGCTCCTACGAGCAGTACTTC. Full variable domain (outside the CDR3, taken from reference TRBV7-8 and TRBJ2-7): GAGVSQSPRYKVAKRGQDVALRCDPISGHVSLFWYQQALGQGPEFLTYFQNEAQLDKSGLPSDRFFAERPEGSVSTLKIQRTQQEDSAVYLCASSSRLTASGSYEQYFGPGTRLTVT.

This clonotype was detected a few times. The chain recombines TRBV5-1 with TRBJ2-3, with unresolved D. The V gene's germline CDR1 is SGHRS and CDR2 YFSETQ. V lost 4 bases to trimming and J lost 0 bases, with 12 bases between them. The CDR3 runs 15 residues. The CDR3 bases are TGCGCCAGCAGCGGGGTGGGTTTAAGCACAGATACGCAGTATTTT. Its protein is CASSGVGLSTDTQYF. The variable domain in full, with the rest retrieved from reference TRBV5-1 and TRBJ2-3, is KAGVTQTPRYLIKTRGQQVTLSCSPISGHRSVSWYQQTPGQGLQFLFEYFSETQRNKGNFPGRFSGRQFSNSRSEMNVSTLELGDSALYLCASSGVGLSTDTQYFGPGTRLTVL.

This clonotype appeared many times. A junction boundary mismatches the germline segment, possibly from a read error. The chain's CDR3 is CASSRGQGSYNEQFF. CDR3 DNA: TGTGCTAGCAGCCGTGGACAGGGATCCTACAATGAGCAGTTCTTC. V and J are TRBV7-7 and TRBJ2-1, with 8 bases that match TRBD1. Germline V CDR1 and CDR2: SSHAT, FNYEAQ (reference sequence). The CDR3 contains 15 residues. Supplemented by reference TRBV7-7 and TRBJ2-1, the full variable domain reads GAGVSQSPRYKVTKRGQDVTLRCDPISSHATLYWYQQALGQGPEFLTYFNYEAQPDKSGLPSDRFSAERPEGSISTLTIQRTEQRDSAMYRCASSRGQGSYNEQFFGPGTRLTVL.

This clonotype was recorded at least ten times. The rearrangement joins TRBV29-1 to TRBJ2-7; D is possibly TRBD1 (6 bases). The CDR3 has 15 amino acids. V was trimmed by 0 bases and J by 0 bases, leaving 12 bases between them. Germline V gives CDR1 SQVTM, CDR2 ANQGSEA. The CDR3 bases are TGCAGCGTTGAAGATCGATCGGGACACTCCTACGAGCAGTACTTC. Translation: CSVEDRSGHSYEQYF.

The rearrangement joins TRBV20-1 to TRBJ2-7; D remains ambiguous. The length of the CDR3 is 15 residues. The germline V gene encodes CDR1 DFQATT and CDR2 SNEGSKA (reference sequence). Trimming cost V 0 bases and J 0 bases, with 12 bases left between them. The CDR3 coding sequence is TGCAGTGCTAGAGATCCGTCGACGAGCTCCTACGAGCAGTACTTC. This sequence encodes CSARDPSTSSYEQYF.

The rearrangement joins TRBV29-1 to TRBJ2-2; D gene uncertain. The germline gives CDR1 SQVTM, CDR2 ANQGSEA. The CDR3 length is 13 residues. V lost 4 bases to trimming and J lost 3 bases, with 9 bases between them. The CDR3 sequence is CSVARRDTGELFF. In nucleotides, the CDR3 is TGCAGCGTTGCCCGACGTGACACCGGGGAGCTGTTTTTT.

The V and J genes are TRBV20-1 and TRBJ1-5; D is ambiguous. The V gene lost 0 bases and the J gene lost 2 bases, with 11 bases spanning the gap. CDR1 is DFQATT, CDR2 SNEGSKA, per germline (reference sequence). The CDR3 is 15 amino acids. The CDR3 here is CSARDARRGNQPQHF. The CDR3 DNA follows: TGCAGTGCTAGAGATGCGAGACGTGGCAATCAGCCCCAGCATTTT.

This clonotype was seen ten or more times. This chain connects TRBV29-1 to TRBJ2-1; 7 bases are a match to TRBD2. In germline, CDR1 is SQVTM, CDR2 ANQGSEA. V dropped 3 bases and J dropped 9; count of bases not matched to a gene: 11. There are 14 residues in the CDR3. DNA for the CDR3: TGCAGCGTTGACGAGTCGGGAGTAGCGGGTGAGCAGTTCTTC. This sequence encodes CSVDESGVAGEQFF.